The sequence of this T cell receptor beta chain was determined in a study of blood T cell repertoires in COVID-19. In this sample, this clone turned up once. Assay: immunoSEQ multiplex PCR; the TCRdb copy retains only in-frame clones and omits some. The sample carries 30,000 to 40,000 clones, 75% to 90% recorded once. Sequences were obtained from peripheral blood. The TCR originated in a man older than 75 with active COVID-19.

Here the CDR3 reads CASTKTTDRGYTDTQYF. DNA for the CDR3: TGTGCCAGCACCAAGACAACCGACAGGGGGTACACAGATACGCAGTATTTT. The gene calls are TRBV21-1 and TRBJ2-3; the D call of TRBD1 is as the table states it, not checked on the DNA. TRBV21-1 is listed as a pseudogene. This CDR3 is built from 17 residues.